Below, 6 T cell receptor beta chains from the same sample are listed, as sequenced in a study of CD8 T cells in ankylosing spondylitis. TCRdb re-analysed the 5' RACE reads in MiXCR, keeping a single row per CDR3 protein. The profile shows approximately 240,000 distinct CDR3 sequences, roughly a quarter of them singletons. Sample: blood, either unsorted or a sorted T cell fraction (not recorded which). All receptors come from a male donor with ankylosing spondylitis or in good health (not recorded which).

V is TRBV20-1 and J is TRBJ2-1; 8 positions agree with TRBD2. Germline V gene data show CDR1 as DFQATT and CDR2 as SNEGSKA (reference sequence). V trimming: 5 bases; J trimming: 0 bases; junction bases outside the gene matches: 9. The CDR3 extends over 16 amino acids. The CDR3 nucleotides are TGCAGTGCTTTCTCAGTTAGCGGGGCCTCCTACAATGAGCAGTTCTTC. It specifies CSAFSVSGASYNEQFF.

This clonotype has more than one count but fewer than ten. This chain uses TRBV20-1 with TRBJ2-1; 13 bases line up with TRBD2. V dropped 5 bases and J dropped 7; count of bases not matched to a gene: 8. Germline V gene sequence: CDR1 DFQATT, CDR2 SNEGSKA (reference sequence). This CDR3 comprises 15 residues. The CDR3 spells CSAPGLAGMANEQFF. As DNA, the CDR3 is TGCAGTGCTCCGGGACTAGCGGGGATGGCAAATGAGCAGTTCTTC.

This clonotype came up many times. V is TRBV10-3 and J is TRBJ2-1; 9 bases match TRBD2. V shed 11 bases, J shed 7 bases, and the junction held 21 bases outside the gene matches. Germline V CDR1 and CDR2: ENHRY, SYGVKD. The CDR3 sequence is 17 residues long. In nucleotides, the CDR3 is TGTGCCGCCTCAGCAAGGTCTAGCGGGGAAGGGGGTAATGAGCAGTTCTTC. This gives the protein CAASARSSGEGGNEQFF.

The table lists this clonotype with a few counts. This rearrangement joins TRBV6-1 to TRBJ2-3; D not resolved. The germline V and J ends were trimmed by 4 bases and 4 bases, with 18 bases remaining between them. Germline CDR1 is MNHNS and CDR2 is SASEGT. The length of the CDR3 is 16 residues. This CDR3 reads CASSGPTRQMADTQYF. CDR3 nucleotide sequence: TGTGCCAGCAGTGGACCTACCCGCCAGATGGCAGATACGCAGTATTTT.

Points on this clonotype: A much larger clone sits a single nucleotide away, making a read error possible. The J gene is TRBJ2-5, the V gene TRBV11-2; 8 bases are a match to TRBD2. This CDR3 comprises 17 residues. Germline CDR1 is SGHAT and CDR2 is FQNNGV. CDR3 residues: CAISFTSGGPYRETQYF. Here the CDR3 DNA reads TGTGCCATCAGCTTTACGTCGGGGGGGCCATACAGGGAGACCCAGTACTTC.

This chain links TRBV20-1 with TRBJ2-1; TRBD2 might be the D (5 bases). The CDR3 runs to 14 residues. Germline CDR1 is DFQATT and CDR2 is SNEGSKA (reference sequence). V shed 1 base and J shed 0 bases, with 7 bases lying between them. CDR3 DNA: TGCAGTGCTAGAGTGGACTTCTCCTACAATGAGCAGTTCTTC. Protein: CSARVDFSYNEQFF.